This TCR beta chain stems from a study of CD8 T cells in Susac syndrome. Findings of the study overall: The authors acknowledged that their TCR sequencing and HLA analysis involved a relatively small number of individuals.

The RNA input was roughly 0.5 to 1 ug, and it was reverse transcribed with random hexamers. Amplification of TCR beta CDR3 used immunoSEQ multiplex PCR across 54 Vbeta and 13 Jbeta. One entry per CDR3 protein, called by TCRdb with MiXCR from the immunoSEQ multiplex PCR reads. The sample lists approximately 280,000 distinct CDR3 sequences; around 84% were seen once. Sequencing targeted TCR beta in blood CD8+ and CD4+ T cells. Isolation of CD8+ and CD4+ T cells was performed negatively, whereas enrichment of TEMRA cells was done by FACS. Concerning this clonotype: Antigen specificity is unknown.

This clonotype was sampled from a human donor with multiple sclerosis. Sequenced: CD8+ T cells from PBMCs.

CDR3 sequence (DNA): TGTGCCAGCAGCCTAACTATTGGCTACACCTTC. As protein: CASSLTIGYTF. The rearrangement links TRBV13 to TRBJ1-2; D gene uncertain. Germline CDR1 PRHDT, CDR2 FYEKMQ (reference sequence). With 5 bases removed from V and 7 bases from J, the gap between germline ends came to 8 bases. The CDR3 length is 11 residues. Looking up the rest from reference TRBV13 and TRBJ1-2 gives the full variable domain: AAGVIQSPRHLIKEKRETATLKCYPIPRHDTVYWYQQGPGQDPQFLISFYEKMQSDKGSIPDRFSAQQFSDYHSELNMSSLELGDSALYFCASSLTIGYTFGSGTRLTVV.